This TCR beta chain originates from a study of blood T cells in healthy people across ages. The second PCR ran about 6 to 11 cycles with a sample-barcoded 5' primer and J-beta primers. Paired-end reads containing CDR3 totaled no fewer than 2.5 million for each sample. From the 5' RACE reads, TCRdb called clonotypes with MiXCR, one entry per CDR3 protein. The sample consists of 2 million or so distinct CDR3 sequences, 40% to 55% of them appearing once. CDR3 length: 17 residues. The germline V gene has CDR1 DFQATT and CDR2 SNEGSKA (reference sequence). The V gene lost 1 base and the J gene lost 11 bases, with 29 bases spanning the gap.

Sequencing was done on a sample of blood. The clonotype was recovered from a woman aged 40 to 55 in good health. V gene TRBV20-1 combines with J gene TRBJ2-5; D possibly corresponds to TRBD2 (6 bases). This chain's CDR3 is CSARGTKTGLGYNEQYF. CDR3 DNA: TGCAGTGCTAGAGGCACAAAGACGGGACTCGGATACAATGAGCAGTACTTC.